The T cell receptor beta chain described here comes from a study of shared clonotypes between healthy human individuals. Study-level results: An expected dependence of interdonor clonotype sharing on sequencing depth was noted.

Positively selected for CCR7, the CD45RO-negative cells used as naive CD8 cells excluded terminally differentiated effector memory CD45RA+ cells. All donors qualified as healthy HIV-negative adults and had experienced no recent acute infections or vaccinations. Execution of the assay was at deep level. Only in-frame clones appear in the TCRdb table, and some are missing; sequencing was by immunoSEQ multiplex PCR. The profile shows hundreds of thousands of clones, about 96% of them singletons. Trimming took off 5 bases at V and 2 bases at J, with 16 bases between the two ends. The CDR3 spans 15 residues. From germline, CDR1 is MDHEN and CDR2 SYDVKM. Turning to this clone: What it binds is unknown.

The chain couples TRBV28 to TRBJ2-7; D is perhaps TRBD1 (5 bases). The sequencing sample was made of naive CD8+ T cells sorted from blood. The clonotype originates from a woman aged 25 to 39 in good health. CDR3 DNA sequence: TGTGCCAGCAGTACCCCCCGTGACAGCCCCTACGAGCAGTACTTC. The encoded protein is CASSTPRDSPYEQYF.